This T cell receptor (beta chain) was captured by sequencing in a study of T cell repertoires in cytomegalovirus infection. TCRdb passed the reads through MiXCR, listing each CDR3 protein once. In the table there are some 940,000 distinct CDR3 sequences, approximately 33% of which are singletons. Broader study findings: There were carriers of CMV plus the relevant HLA, and cumulative public TCR beta family frequency identified them. In two of eight donors, the top clonotype was HLA-C-restricted CMV-specific.

This clonotype was observed at least ten times. What it recognizes is unknown. V gave up 4 bases and J gave up 15 bases, with 16 bases separating them. The CDR3 covers 12 residues. Looked up from germline, CDR1 is SGHTA and CDR2 is FQGNSA. The TCR comes from a human donor in good health (CMV status not recorded). Some clones in this sample may be carry-over from other donors' samples. Here the sequenced sample was cultured CD8+ T cells from PBMCs, taken from culture after CMV antigen stimulation. This sequence joins TRBV7-2 and TRBJ2-1; weak D call: TRBD2 (5 bases). The CDR3 loop reads CASSSSTEVWFF. CDR3 nucleotide sequence: TGTGCCAGCAGCTCCTCGACGGAGGTGTGGTTCTTC.